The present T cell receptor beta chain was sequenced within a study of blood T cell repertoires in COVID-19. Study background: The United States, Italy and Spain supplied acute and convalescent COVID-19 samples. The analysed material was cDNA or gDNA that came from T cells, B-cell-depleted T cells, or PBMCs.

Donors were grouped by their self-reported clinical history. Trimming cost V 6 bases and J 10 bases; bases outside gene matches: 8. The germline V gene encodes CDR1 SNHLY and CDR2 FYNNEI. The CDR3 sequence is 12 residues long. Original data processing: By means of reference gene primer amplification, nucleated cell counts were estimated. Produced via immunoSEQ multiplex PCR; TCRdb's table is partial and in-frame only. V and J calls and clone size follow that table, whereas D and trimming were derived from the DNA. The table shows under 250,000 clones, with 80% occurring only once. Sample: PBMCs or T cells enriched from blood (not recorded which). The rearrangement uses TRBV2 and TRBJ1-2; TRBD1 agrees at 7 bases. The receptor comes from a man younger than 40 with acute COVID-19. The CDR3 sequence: CASSLDRTFYTF. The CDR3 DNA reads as TGTGCCAGCAGCCTGGACAGGACGTTCTACACCTTC.